These T cell receptor beta chains were read from a single sample in a study of blood T cell repertoires in COVID-19. Clones were read by immunoSEQ multiplex PCR, and TCRdb kept only the in-frame ones, dropping some. The table includes roughly 190,000 clones, 86% detected once. The sequenced sample consisted of peripheral blood. These receptors came from a woman older than 75 in a cohort sampled during active or convalescent COVID-19. Both conserved end residues are part of each CDR3. The D gene is left open where the match is weak.

V gene	D gene	CDR3 protein
TRBV6-5	TRBD1	CASTKQGATYEQYF
TRBV27	TRBD1	CASSSTPGQGPNF
TRBV4-2	.	CASSPRGQPLIPAFF
TRBV10-1	TRBD1	CASSTHRGMNTEAFF
TRBV7-9	.	CASSVLLSGSRGTEAFF
TRBV10-1	TRBD2	CASSELAGGPNEQFF
TRBV2	TRBD1	CASRTGVIIGELFF
TRBV14	TRBD1	CASSHEGAGENSPLHF
TRBV6-5	.	CASITEVTGNTIYF
TRBV18	TRBD1	CASSPRTGTNLVNYGYTF
TRBV7-9	TRBD1	CASSPTVQGAGEQYF
TRBV4-3	.	CASSQDLQGSYEQYF
TRBV12-3/TRBV12-4	.	CASSRPGAGELFF
TRBV5-1	.	CASSLGGVDYGYTF
TRBV18	TRBD1	CASSPDRDSPYEQYF
TRBV15	.	CATSRGRVTGWIEQYF
TRBV7-9	TRBD1	CASSLGQGTREQYF